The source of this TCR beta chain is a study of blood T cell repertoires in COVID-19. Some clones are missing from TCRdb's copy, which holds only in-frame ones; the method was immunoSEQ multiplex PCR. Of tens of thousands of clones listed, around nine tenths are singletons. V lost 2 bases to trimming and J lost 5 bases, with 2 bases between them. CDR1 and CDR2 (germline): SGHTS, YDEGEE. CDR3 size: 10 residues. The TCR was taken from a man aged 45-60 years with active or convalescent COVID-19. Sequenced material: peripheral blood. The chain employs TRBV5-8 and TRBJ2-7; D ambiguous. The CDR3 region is CASSFNEQYF. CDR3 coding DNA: TGTGCCAGCAGCTTCAACGAGCAGTACTTC. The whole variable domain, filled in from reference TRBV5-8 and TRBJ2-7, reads EAGVTQSPTHLIKTRGQQATLRCSPISGHTSVYWYQQALGLGLQFLLWYDEGEERNRGNFPPRFSGRQFPNYSSELNVNALELEDSALYLCASSFNEQYFGPGTRLTVT.